This T cell receptor beta chain was profiled in a study of technical replicates of blood from a few donors. Profiled with immunoSEQ multiplex PCR; TCRdb holds only in-frame clones, not every one. The sample includes 60,000 to 90,000 clones, 95% to 98% of them seen just once. CDR1 and CDR2 (germline): MNHNY, SVGAGI (reference sequence). There are 16 residues in the CDR3. V dropped 6 bases and J dropped 4; count of bases not matched to a gene: 9. The gene calls are TRBV6-6 and TRBJ2-2; 9 bases are a match to TRBD1. Sequencing was done on a sample of T cells isolated from PBMCs. This sequence originates from a human donor in good health. This CDR3 reads CASRPGQGSATGELFF. The CDR3 DNA follows: TGTGCCAGCAGGCCAGGACAGGGGTCGGCCACCGGGGAGCTGTTTTTT.